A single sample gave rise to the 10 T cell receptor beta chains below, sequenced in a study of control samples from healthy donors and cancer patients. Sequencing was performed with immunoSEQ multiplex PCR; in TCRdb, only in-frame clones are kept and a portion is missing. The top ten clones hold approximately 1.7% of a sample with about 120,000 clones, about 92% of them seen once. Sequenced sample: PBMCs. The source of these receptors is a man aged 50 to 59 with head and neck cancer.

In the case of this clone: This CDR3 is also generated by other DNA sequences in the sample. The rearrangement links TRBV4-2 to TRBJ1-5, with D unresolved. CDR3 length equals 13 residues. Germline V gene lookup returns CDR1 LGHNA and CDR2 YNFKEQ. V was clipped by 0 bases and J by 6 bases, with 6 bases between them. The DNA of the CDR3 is TGTGCCAGCAGCCAAGAAGCACTTCAGCCCCAGCATTTT. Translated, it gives CASSQEALQPQHF.

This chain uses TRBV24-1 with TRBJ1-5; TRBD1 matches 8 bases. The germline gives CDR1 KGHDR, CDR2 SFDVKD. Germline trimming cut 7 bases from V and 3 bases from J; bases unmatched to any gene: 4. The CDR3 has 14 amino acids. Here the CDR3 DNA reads TGTGCCACCAGCGGGACAGGCTACAATCAGCCCCAGCATTTT. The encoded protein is CATSGTGYNQPQHF.

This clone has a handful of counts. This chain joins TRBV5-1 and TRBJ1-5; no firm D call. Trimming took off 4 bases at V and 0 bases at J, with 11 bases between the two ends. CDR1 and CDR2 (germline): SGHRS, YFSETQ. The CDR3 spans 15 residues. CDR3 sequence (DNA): TGCGCCAGCAGCCTAGGCGGTTATAGCAATCAGCCCCAGCATTTT. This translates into CASSLGGYSNQPQHF.

CDR3 amino acids: CASSLAGTVAFF. CDR3 DNA: TGTGCCAGCAGCTTGGCCGGGACGGTCGCTTTCTTT. This chain joins TRBV5-4 and TRBJ1-1; the D gene is possibly TRBD1 (5 bases). CDR3 length equals 12 residues. V shed 0 bases and J shed 11 bases, with 11 bases lying between them. The germline gives CDR1 SGHNT, CDR2 YYREEE (reference sequence).

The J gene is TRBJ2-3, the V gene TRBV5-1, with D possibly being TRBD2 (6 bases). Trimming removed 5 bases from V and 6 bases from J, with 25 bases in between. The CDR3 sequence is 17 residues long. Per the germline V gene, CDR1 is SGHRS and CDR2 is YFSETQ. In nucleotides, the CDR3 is TGCGCCAGCAGTTCGGGACTGAGCTCGAGGAATGCCGATACGCAGTATTTT. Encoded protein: CASSSGLSSRNADTQYF. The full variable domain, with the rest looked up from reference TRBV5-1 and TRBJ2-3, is KAGVTQTPRYLIKTRGQQVTLSCSPISGHRSVSWYQQTPGQGLQFLFEYFSETQRNKGNFPGRFSGRQFSNSRSEMNVSTLELGDSALYLCASSSGLSSRNADTQYFGPGTRLTVL.

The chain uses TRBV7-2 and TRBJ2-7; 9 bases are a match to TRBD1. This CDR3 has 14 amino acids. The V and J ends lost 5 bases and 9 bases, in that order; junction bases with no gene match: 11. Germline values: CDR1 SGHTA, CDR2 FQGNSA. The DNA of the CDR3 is TGTGCCAGCAGCCCCAACCCGGGACAGGGTGGGCAGTACTTC. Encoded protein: CASSPNPGQGGQYF.

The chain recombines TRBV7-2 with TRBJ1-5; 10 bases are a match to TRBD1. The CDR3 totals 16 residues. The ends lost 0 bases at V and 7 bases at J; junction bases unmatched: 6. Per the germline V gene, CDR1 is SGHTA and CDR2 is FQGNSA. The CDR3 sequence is CASSLAGTGVNQPQHF. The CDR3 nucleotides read TGTGCCAGCAGCTTAGCGGGGACAGGGGTAAACCAGCCCCAGCATTTT.

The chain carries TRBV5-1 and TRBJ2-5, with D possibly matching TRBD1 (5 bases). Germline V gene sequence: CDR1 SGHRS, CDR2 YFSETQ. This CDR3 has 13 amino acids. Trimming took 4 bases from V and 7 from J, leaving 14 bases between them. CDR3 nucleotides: TGCGCCAGCAGCCTAGGGGATTGGCGGACCCAGTACTTC. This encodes CASSLGDWRTQYF.

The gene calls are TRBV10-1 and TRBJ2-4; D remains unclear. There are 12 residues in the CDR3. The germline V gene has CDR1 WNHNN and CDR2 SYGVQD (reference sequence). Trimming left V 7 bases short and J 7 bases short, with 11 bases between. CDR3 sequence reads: CASNTQKNIQYF. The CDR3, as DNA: TGCGCCAGCAATACGCAGAAGAACATTCAGTACTTC.

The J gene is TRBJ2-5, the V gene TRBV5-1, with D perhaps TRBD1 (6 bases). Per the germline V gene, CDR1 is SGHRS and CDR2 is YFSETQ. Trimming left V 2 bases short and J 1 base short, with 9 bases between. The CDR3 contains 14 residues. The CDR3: CASSFRGPQETQYF. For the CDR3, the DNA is TGCGCCAGCAGCTTCAGGGGCCCCCAAGAGACCCAGTACTTC.